The 9 T cell receptor beta chains in this list originate from one sample, sequenced in a study of early T cells in non-severe SARS-CoV-2 infection. TCRdb called the 5' RACE reads again in MiXCR, with one record for every CDR3 protein. The sample lists roughly 50,000 distinct CDR3 sequences; 8% were seen once. Sequencing was performed on whole blood. These receptors all come from an adult who was a healthcare worker with PCR-confirmed SARS-CoV-2 infection or an uninfected control (not recorded which).

This clonotype was counted ten times or more. The chain has TRBV5-6 and TRBJ1-1; possibly TRBD1 for D (5 bases). CDR3 length equals 16 residues. Trimming shortened V by 7 bases and J by 3 bases, and 22 bases separated the two germline ends. CDR1 and CDR2 from the germline V gene are SGHDT and YYEEEE. CDR3 sequence reads: CASLHTRGNGDTEAFF. The CDR3 DNA reads TGTGCCAGCCTACACACGAGGGGAAATGGGGACACTGAAGCTTTCTTT.

This clonotype was recorded once. The chain recombines TRBV11-2 with TRBJ2-3, with TRBD1 identical over 8 bases. The J segment lost 3 bases and the V segment lost 2 bases, leaving 4 bases of the junction unmatched. The CDR3 loop spans 15 amino acids. Looked up from germline, CDR1 is SGHAT and CDR2 is FQNNGV. As DNA, the CDR3 is TGTGCCAGCAGCTTACAGGGGGCGGAAACAGATACGCAGTATTTT. Translating it yields CASSLQGAETDTQYF.

This clonotype was recorded many times. The V gene is TRBV5-5, the J gene TRBJ2-7; a possible D gene is TRBD1 (6 bases). Germline CDR1 and CDR2: SGHKS and YYEKEE (reference sequence). The CDR3 is made up of 14 amino acids. Trimming pared 0 bases from V and 7 bases from J, leaving 14 bases between. CDR3 amino acids: CASSLETGLGEQYF. CDR3 DNA sequence: TGTGCCAGCAGCTTGGAGACAGGCCTGGGGGAGCAGTACTTC.

This clonotype was counted only a few times. The gene calls are TRBV5-1 and TRBJ1-2; D perhaps matches TRBD1 (5 bases). This CDR3 region has 14 residues. The V end was cut by 4 bases, the J end by 4 bases, with 14 bases between. Per the germline V gene, CDR1 is SGHRS and CDR2 is YFSETQ. Here the CDR3 reads CASSPAGGFYGYTF. DNA for the CDR3: TGCGCCAGCAGCCCGGCGGGGGGATTCTATGGCTACACCTTC. The full variable domain, in which reference TRBV5-1 and TRBJ1-2 provide the parts outside the CDR3, is KAGVTQTPRYLIKTRGQQVTLSCSPISGHRSVSWYQQTPGQGLQFLFEYFSETQRNKGNFPGRFSGRQFSNSRSEMNVSTLELGDSALYLCASSPAGGFYGYTFGSGTRLTVV.

The sample holds a few counts of this clonotype. The CDR3 region has the DNA TGTGCCAGCAGCAAGGAGTTTCGGAACACTGAAGCTTTCTTT. Protein sequence: CASSKEFRNTEAFF. V and J are TRBV12-3 or TRBV12-4 and TRBJ1-1; no clear D. Between the trimmed V and J ends, which lost 6 bases and 1 base, there was a span of 12 bases. This CDR3 has 14 residues.

V is TRBV5-1 and J is TRBJ2-7, with D perhaps being TRBD1 or TRBD2 (7 bases each). The germline V and J ends were trimmed by 3 bases and 1 base, with 20 bases remaining between them. The CDR3 runs to 17 residues. CDR1 SGHRS and CDR2 YFSETQ come from the germline V gene. CDR3 sequence (DNA): TGCGCCAGCAGCTCACCCCAGGTCCAGGGGGGGTCCTACGAGCAGTACTTC. Its translation: CASSSPQVQGGSYEQYF.

This clonotype was counted a few times. The rearrangement links TRBV24-1 to TRBJ2-3; D remains ambiguous. With 2 bases removed from V and 6 bases from J, the gap between germline ends came to 20 bases. The germline V gene has CDR1 KGHDR and CDR2 SFDVKD. The CDR3 runs to 17 residues. The CDR3 spells CATSDWMGWDALDTQYF. The CDR3 region has the DNA TGTGCCACCAGTGATTGGATGGGTTGGGATGCCCTGGATACGCAGTATTTT.

This clonotype was seen only a few times. The chain couples TRBV6-1 to TRBJ2-3, with TRBD2 identical over 15 bases. Germline-derived CDR1 and CDR2 are MNHNS and SASEGT. The CDR3 totals 16 residues. V lost 4 bases, J lost 6 bases, and 5 bases stayed unmatched. The CDR3 loop reads CASSVAGTSGRDTQYF. The CDR3 DNA follows: TGTGCCAGCAGTGTCGCCGGGACTAGCGGGAGGGATACGCAGTATTTT.

This clonotype was seen a handful of times. V gene TRBV7-9 combines with J gene TRBJ1-1, with 8 bases that match TRBD1. Germline loops: CDR1 SEHNR, CDR2 FQNEAQ (reference sequence). The CDR3 totals 15 residues. V was clipped by 5 bases and J by 1 base; unmatched bases: 6. The CDR3 spells CASSLNDRGNTEAFF. The CDR3 nucleotides read TGTGCCAGCAGCCTAAATGACAGGGGGAACACTGAAGCTTTCTTT.